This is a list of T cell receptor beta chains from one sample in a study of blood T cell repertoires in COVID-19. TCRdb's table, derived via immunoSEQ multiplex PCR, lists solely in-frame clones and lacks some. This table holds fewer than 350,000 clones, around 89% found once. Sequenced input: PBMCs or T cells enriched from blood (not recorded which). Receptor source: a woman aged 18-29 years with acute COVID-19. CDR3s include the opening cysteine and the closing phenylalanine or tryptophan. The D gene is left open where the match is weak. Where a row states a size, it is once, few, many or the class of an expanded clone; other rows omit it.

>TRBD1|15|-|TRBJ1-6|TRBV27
TGTGCCAGCAGTTCCGGGACAGGGAATAATTCACCCCTCCACTTT
CASSSGTGNNSPLHF
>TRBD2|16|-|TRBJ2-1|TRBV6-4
TGTGCCAGCAGTGACTCGGGGACTAGCGGGAGGAATGAGCAGTTCTTC
CASSDSGTSGRNEQFF
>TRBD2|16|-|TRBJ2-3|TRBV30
TGTGCCTGGAGTGTATTGGCGGGAGCGGGCACAGATACGCAGTATTTT
CAWSVLAGAGTDTQYF
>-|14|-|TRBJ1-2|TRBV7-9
TGTGCCAGCAGCACGGAGGTATCTACTTATGGCTACACCTTC
CASSTEVSTYGYTF
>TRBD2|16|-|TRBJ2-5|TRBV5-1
TGCGCCAGCAGTCGCGGGAGGAGGGAGTACCAAGAGACCCAGTACTTC
CASSRGRREYQETQYF
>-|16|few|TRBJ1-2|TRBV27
TGTGCCAGCAGTCCCCAGACAAGTCCCCTTATAAGTGGCTACACCTTC
CASSPQTSPLISGYTF
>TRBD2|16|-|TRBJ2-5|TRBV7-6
TGTGCCAGCAGCCCTCGGGCGGGGGGCTACGGGGAGACCCAGTACTTC
CASSPRAGGYGETQYF
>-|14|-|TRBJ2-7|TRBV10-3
TGTGCCATCAGACCTAGCGCGAGCTCCTACGAGCAGTACTTC
CAIRPSASSYEQYF
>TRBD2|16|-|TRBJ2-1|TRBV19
TGTGCCAGTAGTACGTGGACTAGCGGGAGGGGTGTGGAGCAGTTCTTC
CASSTWTSGRGVEQFF
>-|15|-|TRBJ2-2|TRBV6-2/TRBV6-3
TGTGCCAGCAGTTACTCGGCCCAGGGGACCGGGGAGCTGTTTTTT
CASSYSAQGTGELFF
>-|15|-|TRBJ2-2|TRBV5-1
TGCGCCAGCAGCTTCGACAGGCCCAACACCGGGGAGCTGTTTTTT
CASSFDRPNTGELFF
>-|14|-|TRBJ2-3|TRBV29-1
TGCAGCGTTGTTGGGGGAGGCGCAACAGATACGCAGTATTTT
CSVVGGGATDTQYF
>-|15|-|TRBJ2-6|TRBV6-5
TGTGCCAGCAGTTACTCGCCAGGTGGGGCCAACGTCCTGACTTTC
CASSYSPGGANVLTF
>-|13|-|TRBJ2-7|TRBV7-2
TGTGCCAGCAGCAGCCGGGACACCTACGAGCAGTACTTC
CASSSRDTYEQYF
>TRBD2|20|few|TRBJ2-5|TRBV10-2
TGCGCCAGCAGCGCCCCCATCTCTAGCGGGAGCGGGTATTACCAAGAGACCCAGTACTTC
CASSAPISSGSGYYQETQYF
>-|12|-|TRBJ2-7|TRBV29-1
TGCAGCGTTGTCTCCGGGGTCGAAGAGCAGTACTTC
CSVVSGVEEQYF
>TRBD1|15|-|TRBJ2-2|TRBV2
TGTGCCAGCAGGGGGGACAGGGGGAACACCGGGGAGCTGTTTTTT
CASRGDRGNTGELFF
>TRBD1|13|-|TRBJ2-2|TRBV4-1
TGCGCCAGCAGCGCGACAGGGTCCGGGGAGCTGTTTTTT
CASSATGSGELFF
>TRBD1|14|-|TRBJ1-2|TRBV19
TGTGCCAGTAGTAGGGACAGGGCCAACTATGGCTACACCTTC
CASSRDRANYGYTF
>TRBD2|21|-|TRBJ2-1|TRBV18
TGTGCCAGCTCAATTAGAGTCCAGACTAGCGGGAGCCTCCCCGGGATCAATGAGCAGTTCTTC
CASSIRVQTSGSLPGINEQFF
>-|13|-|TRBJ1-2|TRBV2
TGTGCCAGCAGTGTTGAGGCCTACTATGGCTACACCTTC
CASSVEAYYGYTF
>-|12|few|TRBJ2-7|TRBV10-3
TGTGCCACCAGGACATTTTCCTACGAGCAGTACTTC
CATRTFSYEQYF
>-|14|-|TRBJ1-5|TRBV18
TGTGCCAGCTCACCCTCGGGAGGGAATCAGCCCCAGCATTTT
CASSPSGGNQPQHF
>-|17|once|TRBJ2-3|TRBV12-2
TGTGCAAGTCGCTACCCGAGTAGCGGGTTTATCAGAGATACGCAGTATTTT
CASRYPSSGFIRDTQYF
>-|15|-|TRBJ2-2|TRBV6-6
TGTGCCAGCACCTTTAGGGAGGTCAACACCGGGGAGCTGTTTTTT
CASTFREVNTGELFF
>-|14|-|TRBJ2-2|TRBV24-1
TGTGCCACCAGTGCGACAGCGAACACCGGGGAGCTGTTTTTT
CATSATANTGELFF
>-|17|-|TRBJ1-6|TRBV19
TGTGCCAGTAGTTCGGTCCTAAGCGGCTCCTATAATTCACCCCTCCACTTT
CASSSVLSGSYNSPLHF
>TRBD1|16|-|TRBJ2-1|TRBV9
TGTGCCAGCAGCGTATTGGGGACAGGGATTTTGAATGAGCAGTTCTTC
CASSVLGTGILNEQFF
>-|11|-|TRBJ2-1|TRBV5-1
TGCGCCAGCAGGGCATACAATGAGCAGTTCTTC
CASRAYNEQFF
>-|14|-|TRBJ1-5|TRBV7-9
TGTGCCAGCAGCTCAGGGGAGATAAATCAGCCCCAGCATTTT
CASSSGEINQPQHF
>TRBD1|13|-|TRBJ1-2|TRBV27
TGTGCCAGCAGCCGGGACAGGGTTAATGGCTACACCTTC
CASSRDRVNGYTF
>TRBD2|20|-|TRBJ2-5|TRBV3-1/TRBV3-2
TGTGCCAGCAGCCGAAGTTTTTCGCAGCGGGGGCCTAAGCCCCAAGAGACCCAGTACTTC
CASSRSFSQRGPKPQETQYF
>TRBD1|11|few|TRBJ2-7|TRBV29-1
TGCAGCGTTGTGGAGACAGGGCGGCAGTACTTC
CSVVETGRQYF
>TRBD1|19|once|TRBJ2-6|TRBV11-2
TGTGCCAGCAGCTCCTTAACCCGACAGGGATACTCTGGGGCCAACGTCCTGACTTTC
CASSSLTRQGYSGANVLTF
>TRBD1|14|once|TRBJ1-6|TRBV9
TGTGCCAGCAGCGTAGCGCAGGGGGGCTCACCCCTCCACTTT
CASSVAQGGSPLHF
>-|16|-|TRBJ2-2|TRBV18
TGTGCCAGCTCACCAGAGGCAGGGCGGAACACCGGGGAGCTGTTTTTT
CASSPEAGRNTGELFF
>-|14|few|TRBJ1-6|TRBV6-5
TGTGCCAGCAGTTACTCGGGGCTAAGGTCACCCCTCCACTTT
CASSYSGLRSPLHF
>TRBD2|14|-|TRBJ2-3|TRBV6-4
TGTGCCAGCAGTGTGGGGGGGTCCCCAGATACGCAGTATTTT
CASSVGGSPDTQYF
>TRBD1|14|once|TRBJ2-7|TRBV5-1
TGCGCCAGCAGCACCGGGACAGGGGTCTACGAGCAGTACTTC
CASSTGTGVYEQYF